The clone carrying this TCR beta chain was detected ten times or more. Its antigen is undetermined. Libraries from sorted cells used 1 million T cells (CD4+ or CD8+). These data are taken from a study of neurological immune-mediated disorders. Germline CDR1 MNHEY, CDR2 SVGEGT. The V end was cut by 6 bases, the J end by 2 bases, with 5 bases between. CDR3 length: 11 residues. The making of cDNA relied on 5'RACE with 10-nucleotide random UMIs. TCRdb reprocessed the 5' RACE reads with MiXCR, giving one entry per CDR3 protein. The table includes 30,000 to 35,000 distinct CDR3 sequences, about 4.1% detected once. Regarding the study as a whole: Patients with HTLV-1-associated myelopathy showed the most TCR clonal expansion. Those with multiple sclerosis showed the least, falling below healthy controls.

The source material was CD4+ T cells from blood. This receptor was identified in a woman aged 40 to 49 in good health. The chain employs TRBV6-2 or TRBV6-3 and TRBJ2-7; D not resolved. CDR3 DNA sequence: TGTGCCAGCAGCCGCACCTACGAGCAGTACTTC. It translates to CASSRTYEQYF.